Sequencing of this T cell receptor (beta chain) was carried out in a study of blood T cell repertoires in COVID-19 (dated by TCRdb to 2020 to 2021). Background for the entire study: The collaborator samples originated in the United States, Italy and Spain and spanned the acute and convalescent phases of COVID-19. The prospective study material was composed of cDNA or gDNA derived from T cells, B-cell-depleted T cells, or PBMCs. Subjects who had been exposed to COVID-19, were actively infected with it, or had recovered from it provided the deeply sampled blood TCRbeta repertoires that made up the dataset. A freely available public database, intended as a resource for researchers studying the immune response to SARS-CoV-2, is where the repertoires were released. The samples were drawn from the first 160 participants of the ongoing ImmuneRACE study and from 950 to 1,500 subjects provided by 6 global collaborators. Nearly every sample came with metadata listing a de-identified subject ID, COVID-19 status, age in years and sex. Where available, HLA class I and class II types were taken from metadata supplied by the sample provider and were not determined by assay-based typing.

Results the study describes overall, beyond this receptor: How much clinical and demographic metadata was included differed by source and by participant, and the metadata was provided uncurated.

TCRbeta CDR3 regions were amplified from genomic DNA by means of the immunoSEQ Assay, a bias-controlled multiplex PCR. Concerning the study's data processing: The number of nucleated cells in each sample was estimated from the amplification of reference gene primers within the assay. To quantify the absolute abundance of each unique TCRbeta CDR3 rearrangement, sequence reads were collapsed and filtered. For each sample, productive Simpson clonality was calculated as the square root of Simpson's diversity index across productive rearrangements. TCRdb holds this immuneACCESS table with in-frame rearrangements only. Some clones are missing; in checked studies, unresolved V genes explain under half, and the rest has no known cause. D and trimming were read from the DNA, whereas the V and J calls and clone size are those reported in that table. Present in this sample are approximately 200,000 clones, approximately 90% of which were seen just once. The ten largest account for roughly 2.9% of the sample.

About this clone: What antigen it recognizes has not been identified. The input lacks base qualities; no much larger clone sits a single base away.

Each collaborating institution followed its own protocols to collect whole blood in K2EDTA tubes. For TCRbeta analysis, collaborator samples were shipped as frozen whole blood, as isolated PBMCs, or as DNA extracted from either sample type. The CDR3 starts with the cysteine, ends with the phenylalanine, and has 14 residues. The entry retains the CDR3 DNA only, 42 bases that are in frame from base 1. From the germline V gene (reference sequence), CDR1 is LNHDA and CDR2 is SQIVND. Trimming takes 7 bases off V and 6 bases off J; junction bases not matched to a gene: 8. Sequences were obtained from peripheral blood. This clonotype originated in a woman aged 30 to 39 with active or convalescent COVID-19. This receptor chain uses TRBV19 and TRBJ2-2; 7 bases in the middle match TRBD1. In nucleotides, the sequence is TGTGCCAGTATGAACAGGGGTAGCGCCGGGGAGCTGTTTTTT. It encodes CASMNRGSAGELFF.